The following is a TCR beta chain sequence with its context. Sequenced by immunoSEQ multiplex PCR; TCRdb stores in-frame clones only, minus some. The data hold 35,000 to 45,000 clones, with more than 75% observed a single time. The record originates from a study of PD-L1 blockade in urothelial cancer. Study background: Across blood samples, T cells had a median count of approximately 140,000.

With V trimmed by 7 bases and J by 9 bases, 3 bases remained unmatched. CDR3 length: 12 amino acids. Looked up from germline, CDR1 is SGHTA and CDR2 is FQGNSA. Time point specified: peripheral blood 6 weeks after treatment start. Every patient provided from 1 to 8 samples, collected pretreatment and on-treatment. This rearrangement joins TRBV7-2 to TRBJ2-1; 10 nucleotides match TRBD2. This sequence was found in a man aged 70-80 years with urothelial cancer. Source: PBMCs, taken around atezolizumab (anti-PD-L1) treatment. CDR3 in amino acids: CASKRLAGEQFF. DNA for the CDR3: TGTGCCAGCAAGAGACTAGCGGGTGAGCAGTTCTTC. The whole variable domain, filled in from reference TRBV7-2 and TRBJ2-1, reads GAGVSQSPSNKVTEKGKDVELRCDPISGHTALYWYRQSLGQGLEFLIYFQGNSAPDKSGLPSDRFSAERTGGSVSTLTIQRTQQEDSAVYLCASKRLAGEQFFGPGTRLTVL.